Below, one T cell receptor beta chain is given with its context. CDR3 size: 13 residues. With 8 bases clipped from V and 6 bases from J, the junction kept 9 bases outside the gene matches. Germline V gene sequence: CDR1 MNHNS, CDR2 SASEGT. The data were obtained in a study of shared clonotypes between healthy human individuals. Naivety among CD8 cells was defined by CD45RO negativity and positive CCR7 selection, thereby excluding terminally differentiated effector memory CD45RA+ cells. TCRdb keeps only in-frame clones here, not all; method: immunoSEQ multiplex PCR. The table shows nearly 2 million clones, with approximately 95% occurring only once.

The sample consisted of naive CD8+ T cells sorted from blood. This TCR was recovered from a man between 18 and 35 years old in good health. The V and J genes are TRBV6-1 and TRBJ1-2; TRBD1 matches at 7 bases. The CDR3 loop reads CASSATGVDGYTF. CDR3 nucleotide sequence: TGTGCCAGCTCAGCAACAGGGGTTGATGGCTACACCTTC.